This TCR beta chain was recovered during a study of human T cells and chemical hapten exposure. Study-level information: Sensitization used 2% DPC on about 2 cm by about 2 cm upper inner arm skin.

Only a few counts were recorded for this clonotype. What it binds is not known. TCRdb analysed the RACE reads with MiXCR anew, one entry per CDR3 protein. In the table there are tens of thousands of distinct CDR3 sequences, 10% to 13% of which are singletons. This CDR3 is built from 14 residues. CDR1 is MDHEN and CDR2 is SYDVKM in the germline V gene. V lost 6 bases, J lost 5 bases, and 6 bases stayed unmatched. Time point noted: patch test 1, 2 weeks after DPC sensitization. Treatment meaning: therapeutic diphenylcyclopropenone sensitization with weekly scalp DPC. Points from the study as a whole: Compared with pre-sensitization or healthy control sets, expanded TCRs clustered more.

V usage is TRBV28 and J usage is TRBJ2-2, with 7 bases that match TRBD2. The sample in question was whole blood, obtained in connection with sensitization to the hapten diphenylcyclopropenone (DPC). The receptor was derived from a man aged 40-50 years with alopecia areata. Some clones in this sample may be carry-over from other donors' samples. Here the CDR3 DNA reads TGTGCCAGCAGCTCGGGGGGAGGAACCGGGGAGCTGTTTTTT. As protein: CASSSGGGTGELFF.